This is a list of T cell receptor beta chains from one sample in a study of cytomegalovirus exposure and HLA in healthy donors. TCRdb keeps only in-frame clones here, not all; method: immunoSEQ multiplex PCR. The data contain approximately 190,000 clones, 84% of them singletons. Sequences were obtained from PBMCs. All receptors come from a woman aged 50 to 65 in good health and CMV-seropositive. CDR3s include the opening cysteine and the closing phenylalanine or tryptophan. A D gene is named only where the DNA matches it firmly. Not all rows give a size; the values are once, few, many and, for expanded clones, a class.

TRBJ2-6 | TRBV5-4 | . | few | TGTGCCAGCACCTTTGGGGGCGCTGGGGCCAACGTCCTGACTTTC | CASTFGGAGANVLTF
TRBJ1-4 | TRBV5-6 | . | . | TGTGCCAGCAGCTTGGGGAGCGATAATGAAAAACTGTTTTTT | CASSLGSDNEKLFF
TRBJ2-4 | TRBV10-3 | TRBD2 | . | TGTGCCATCAGTGAGTCGGGAGGGCTCGCCAAAAACATTCAGTACTTC | CAISESGGLAKNIQYF
TRBJ2-1 | TRBV7-8 | TRBD2 | once | TGTGCCAGCAGGGGTCTTTTCGGGGGGGCCGTGGGTGAGCAGTTCTTC | CASRGLFGGAVGEQFF
TRBJ1-1 | TRBV7-8 | . | . | TGTGCCAGCAGTACCAGGGCCCAGAACACTGAAGCTTTCTTT | CASSTRAQNTEAFF
TRBJ2-7 | TRBV9 | TRBD2 | once | TGTGCCAGCAGCGTCGGGGGGGTGAACTCCTACGAGCAGTACTTC | CASSVGGVNSYEQYF
TRBJ2-1 | TRBV21-1 | . | . | TGTGCCAGCAGCATCCGACAGGGGCCCTACAATGAGCAGTTCTTC | CASSIRQGPYNEQFF
TRBJ2-7 | TRBV6-9 | . | once | TGTGCCAGCAGTTCCGAGACAGGATCCTACGAGCAGTACTTC | CASSSETGSYEQYF
TRBJ2-2 | TRBV18 | TRBD2 | . | TGTGCCAGCTCACCGGGACTAGCGGGGGAGAACACCGGGGAGCTGTTTTTT | CASSPGLAGENTGELFF
TRBJ1-6 | TRBV27 | TRBD1 | . | TGTGCCAGCACCGAAACAGGGGGCGGTTCACCCCTCCACTTT | CASTETGGGSPLHF
TRBJ2-5 | TRBV6-5 | . | . | TGTGCCAGCAGTGTCCTGGGGGGGCGCGGGACCCAGTACTTC | CASSVLGGRGTQYF
TRBJ2-1 | TRBV5-4 | TRBD2 | . | TGTGCCAGCAGTTCTAGACGGACTAGCGGCTCCTACAATGAGCAGTTCTTC | CASSSRRTSGSYNEQFF
TRBJ2-5 | TRBV1 | . | . | TGCACCAGCAGCCCTGTGGGGGGGGCCGAGAAGACCCAGTACTTC | CTSSPVGGAEKTQYF
TRBJ2-5 | TRBV5-4 | . | . | TGTGCCAGCAGCTCCGGGACTTCGCAAGAGACCCAGTACTTC | CASSSGTSQETQYF
TRBJ1-3 | TRBV18 | . | . | TGTGCCAGCTCCCGGGTCCGCGAAAGCTCTGGAAACACCATATATTTT | CASSRVRESSGNTIYF
TRBJ2-5 | TRBV9 | . | . | TGTGCCAGCAGCGTAGAGCCGGGGTCAGAGACCCAGTACTTC | CASSVEPGSETQYF
TRBJ2-3 | TRBV30 | TRBD2 | few | TGTGCCTGGAGGGTCGGGGGGAGGGCAGATACGCAGTATTTT | CAWRVGGRADTQYF
TRBJ2-1 | TRBV7-2 | . | . | TGTGCCAGCAGCTTAACTATAGACAATGAGCAGTTCTTC | CASSLTIDNEQFF
TRBJ1-1 | TRBV2 | . | few | TGTGCCAGCAGTGAACTCGGGGAATACACTGAAGCTTTCTTT | CASSELGEYTEAFF
TRBJ2-1 | TRBV27 | . | . | TGTGCCAGCAGTGGGCTCCTTCTCAATGAGCAGTTCTTC | CASSGLLLNEQFF
TRBJ1-4 | TRBV4-2 | . | . | TGTGCCAGCAGCCAAGCGACAGGTAGTAATGAAAAACTGTTTTTT | CASSQATGSNEKLFF
TRBJ1-5 | TRBV5-1 | . | . | TGCGCCAGCAGCTTGGGCGGAATCGGCAATCAGCCCCAGCATTTT | CASSLGGIGNQPQHF
TRBJ2-7 | TRBV19 | . | . | TGTGCCAGTAGTATCGGGACTGCCTCCTACGAGCAGTACTTC | CASSIGTASYEQYF
TRBJ2-3 | TRBV11-1 | TRBD2 | . | TGTGCCAGCAGCTTAGATCTAGCGGGGAATACGCAGTATTTT | CASSLDLAGNTQYF
TRBJ1-1 | TRBV11-2 | TRBD1 | . | TGTGCCAGCAGCTTAGTCGGACAGGACATCTTGAACACTGAAGCTTTCTTT | CASSLVGQDILNTEAFF
TRBJ1-1 | TRBV5-8 | . | . | TGTGCCAGCAGCCTCTCAATGAGGGAGGTGAACACTGAAGCTTTCTTT | CASSLSMREVNTEAFF
TRBJ2-7 | TRBV29-1 | TRBD1 | . | TGCAGCGGCGGACAGGGGACTCACGAGCAGTACTTC | CSGGQGTHEQYF
TRBJ2-3 | TRBV4-1 | . | . | TGTGCCAGCAGCGACGGGGTTCGAGATACGCAGTATTTT | CASSDGVRDTQYF
TRBJ1-2 | TRBV2 | . | . | TGTGCCAGCAGCTTAGAGGGGCAGGGGAGCTATGGCTACACCTTC | CASSLEGQGSYGYTF
TRBJ2-1 | TRBV6-1 | TRBD2 | few | TGTGCCAGCAGGCGACTAGCGGGGGGCGATGAGCAGTTCTTC | CASRRLAGGDEQFF
TRBJ2-2 | TRBV7-9 | TRBD1 | . | TGTGCCAGCAGCCCAGTTATGGGACAGGGGAAGACCGGGGAGCTGTTTTTT | CASSPVMGQGKTGELFF
TRBJ1-1 | TRBV6-6 | . | . | TGTGCCAGCAGTAACAGGGTTGGACTTGCTTTCTTT | CASSNRVGLAFF
TRBJ2-2 | TRBV5-8 | TRBD2 | . | TGTGCCAGCAGCCGTCGGCTAGCGGGTGCGAACACCGGGGAGCTGTTTTTT | CASSRRLAGANTGELFF